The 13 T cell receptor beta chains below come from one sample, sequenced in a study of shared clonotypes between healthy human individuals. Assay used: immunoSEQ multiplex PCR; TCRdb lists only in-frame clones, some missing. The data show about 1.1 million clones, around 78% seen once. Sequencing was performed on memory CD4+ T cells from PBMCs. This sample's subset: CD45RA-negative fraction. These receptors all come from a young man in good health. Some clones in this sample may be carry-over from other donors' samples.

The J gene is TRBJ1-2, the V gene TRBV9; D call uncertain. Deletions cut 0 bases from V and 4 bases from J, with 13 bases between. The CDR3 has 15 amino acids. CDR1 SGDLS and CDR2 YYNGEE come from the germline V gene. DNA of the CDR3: TGTGCCAGCAGCGTAGGTTATGGGCTATCCTATGGCTACACCTTC. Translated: CASSVGYGLSYGYTF.

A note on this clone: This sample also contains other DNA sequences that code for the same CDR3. This chain's CDR3 is CASRGLAGGRSEQFF. The CDR3 nucleotides are TGTGCCAGCAGGGGACTAGCGGGAGGTCGAAGTGAGCAGTTCTTC. The chain joins TRBV6-1 to TRBJ2-1; 15 positions agree with TRBD2. Germline lookup yields CDR1 MNHNS and CDR2 SASEGT. V lost 6 bases to trimming and J lost 9 bases; unmatched junction nucleotides: 6. There are 15 residues in the CDR3.

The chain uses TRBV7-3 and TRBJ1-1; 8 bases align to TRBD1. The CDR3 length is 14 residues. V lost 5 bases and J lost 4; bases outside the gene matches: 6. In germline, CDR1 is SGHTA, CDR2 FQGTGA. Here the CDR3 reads CASSRDRLGTEAFF. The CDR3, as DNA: TGTGCCAGCAGCAGGGACAGGCTTGGCACTGAAGCTTTCTTT. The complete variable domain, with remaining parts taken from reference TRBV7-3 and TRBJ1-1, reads GAGVSQTPSNKVTEKGKYVELRCDPISGHTALYWYRQSLGQGPEFLIYFQGTGAADDSGLPNDRFFAVRPEGSVSTLKIQRTERGDSAVYLCASSRDRLGTEAFFGQGTRLTVV.

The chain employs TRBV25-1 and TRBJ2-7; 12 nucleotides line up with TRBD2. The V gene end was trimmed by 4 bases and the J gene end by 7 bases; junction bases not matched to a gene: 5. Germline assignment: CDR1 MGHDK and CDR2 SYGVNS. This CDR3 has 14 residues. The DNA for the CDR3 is TGTGCCAGCAGTGGTACCGGGACTAGCGGGGAGCAGTACTTC. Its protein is CASSGTGTSGEQYF.

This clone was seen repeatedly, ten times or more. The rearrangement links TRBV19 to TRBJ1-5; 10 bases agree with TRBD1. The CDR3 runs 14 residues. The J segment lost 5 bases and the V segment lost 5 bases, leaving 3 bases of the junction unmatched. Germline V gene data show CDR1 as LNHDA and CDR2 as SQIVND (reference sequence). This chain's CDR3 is CASSRTGGDQPQHF. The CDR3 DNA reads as TGTGCCAGTAGTCGGACAGGGGGGGATCAGCCCCAGCATTTT.

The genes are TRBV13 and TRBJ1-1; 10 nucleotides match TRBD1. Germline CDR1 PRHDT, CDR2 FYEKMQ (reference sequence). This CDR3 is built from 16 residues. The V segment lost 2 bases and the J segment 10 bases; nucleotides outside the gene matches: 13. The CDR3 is CASSLNPWTGGWGAFF. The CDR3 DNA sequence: TGTGCCAGCAGCTTAAACCCCTGGACAGGGGGTTGGGGAGCTTTCTTT. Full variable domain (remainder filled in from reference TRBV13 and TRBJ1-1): AAGVIQSPRHLIKEKRETATLKCYPIPRHDTVYWYQQGPGQDPQFLISFYEKMQSDKGSIPDRFSAQQFSDYHSELNMSSLELGDSALYFCASSLNPWTGGWGAFFGQGTRLTVV.

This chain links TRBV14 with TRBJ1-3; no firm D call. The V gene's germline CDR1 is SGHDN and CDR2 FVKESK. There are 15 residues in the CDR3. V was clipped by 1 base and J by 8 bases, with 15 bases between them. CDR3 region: CASSQASGKRDTIYF. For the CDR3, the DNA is TGTGCCAGCAGCCAAGCCTCGGGGAAACGAGACACCATATATTTT.

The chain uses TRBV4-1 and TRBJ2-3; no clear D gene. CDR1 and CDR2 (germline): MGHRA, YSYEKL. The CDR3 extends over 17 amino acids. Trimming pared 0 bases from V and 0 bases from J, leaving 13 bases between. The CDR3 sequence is CASSQEFLGYSTDTQYF. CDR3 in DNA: TGCGCCAGCAGCCAAGAGTTTTTAGGGTATAGCACAGATACGCAGTATTTT.

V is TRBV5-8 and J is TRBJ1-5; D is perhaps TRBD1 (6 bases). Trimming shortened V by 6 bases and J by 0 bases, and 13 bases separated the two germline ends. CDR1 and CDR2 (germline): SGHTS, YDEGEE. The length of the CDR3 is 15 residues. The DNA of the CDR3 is TGTGCCAGCACCTCCGGGGGCTATAGCAATCAGCCCCAGCATTTT. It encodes CASTSGGYSNQPQHF.

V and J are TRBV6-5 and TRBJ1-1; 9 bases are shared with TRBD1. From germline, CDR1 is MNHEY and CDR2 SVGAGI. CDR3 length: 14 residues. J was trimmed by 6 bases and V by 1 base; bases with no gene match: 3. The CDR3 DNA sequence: TGTGCCAGCAGTTACTGGGGACAGGGATCTGAAGCTTTCTTT. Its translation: CASSYWGQGSEAFF.

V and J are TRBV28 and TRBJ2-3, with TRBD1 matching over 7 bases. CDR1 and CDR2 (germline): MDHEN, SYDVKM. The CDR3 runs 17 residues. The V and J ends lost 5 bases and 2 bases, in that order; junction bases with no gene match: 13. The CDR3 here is CASSLSPPGGPTDTQYF. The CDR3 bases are TGTGCCAGCAGTCTTTCCCCCCCAGGGGGTCCCACAGATACGCAGTATTTT.

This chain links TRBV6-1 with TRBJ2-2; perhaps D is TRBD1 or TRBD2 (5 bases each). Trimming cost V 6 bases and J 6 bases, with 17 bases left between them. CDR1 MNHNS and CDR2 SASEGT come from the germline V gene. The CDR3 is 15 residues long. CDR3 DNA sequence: TGTGCCAGCAGCCGATCGGGGACGGCGGCCGGGGAGCTGTTTTTT. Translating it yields CASSRSGTAAGELFF.

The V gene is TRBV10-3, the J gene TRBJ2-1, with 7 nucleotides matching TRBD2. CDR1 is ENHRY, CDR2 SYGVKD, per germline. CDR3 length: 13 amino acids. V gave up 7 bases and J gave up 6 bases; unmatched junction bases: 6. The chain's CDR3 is CAITERGGNEQFF. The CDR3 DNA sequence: TGTGCCATCACAGAGCGCGGGGGCAATGAGCAGTTCTTC.